These 28 T cell receptor beta chains share one sample of origin, sequenced in a study of blood T cells in healthy people across ages. Through a sample-barcoded 5' primer and a J-beta primer mix, a second PCR was run for roughly 6 to 12 cycles. TCRdb passed the 5' RACE reads through MiXCR, listing each CDR3 protein once. There are 720,000 or so distinct CDR3 sequences in the sample; approximately 40% occur only once, and 25% to 35% lies in the top ten. Material: blood. The receptors shown here come from a man older than 75 in good health.

V is TRBV5-1 and J is TRBJ1-1; 9 bases agree with TRBD1. In germline, CDR1 is SGHRS, CDR2 YFSETQ. The CDR3 spans 15 residues. J gave up 5 bases and V 4 bases, and 9 bases lay outside the gene matches. CDR3 bases: TGCGCCAGCAGCAGCTCCGGGACAGGGAGAACTGAAGCTTTCTTT. This codes for CASSSSGTGRTEAFF.

As DNA, the CDR3 is TGTGCCACCAGCAGAGATCGTGGGCACGGGGGCATTCAGTACTTC. Protein sequence: CATSRDRGHGGIQYF. V usage is TRBV15 and J usage is TRBJ2-4, with D possibly TRBD2 on 6 matching bases. V was shortened by 0 bases and J by 9 bases, with 15 bases between the two germline ends. This CDR3 has 15 residues. Germline V gene lookup returns CDR1 LNHNV and CDR2 YYDKDF (reference sequence). The full variable domain, with the rest looked up from reference TRBV15 and TRBJ2-4, is DAMVIQNPRYQVTQFGKPVTLSCSQTLNHNVMYWYQQKSSQAPKLLFHYYDKDFNNEADTPDNFQSRRPNTSFCFLDIRSPGLGDTAMYLCATSRDRGHGGIQYFGAGTRLSVL.

This chain connects TRBV12-3 or TRBV12-4 to TRBJ2-1, with 13 bases lining up with TRBD2. J was trimmed by 5 bases and V by 2 bases; bases with no gene match: 9. The CDR3 is 18 residues long. DNA for the CDR3: TGTGCCAGCAGTTTATCCGGACTAGCGGGGGCCACAAACAATGAGCAGTTCTTC. Translated: CASSLSGLAGATNNEQFF.

This clonotype was counted only a few times. The chain has TRBV25-1 and TRBJ2-1, with 8 bases identical to TRBD2. The CDR3 is made up of 16 amino acids. Germline V lookup: CDR1 MGHDK, CDR2 SYGVNS. Germline trimming cut 4 bases from V and 1 base from J; bases unmatched to any gene: 6. CDR3 in DNA: TGTGCCAGCAGTGCCTCAGCGGGGGAGTCCTACAATGAGCAGTTCTTC. Its translation: CASSASAGESYNEQFF.

The J gene is TRBJ2-3, the V gene TRBV20-1; 9 bases map to TRBD2. Trimming at V came to 1 base and at J to 3 bases, leaving 20 bases not matched to a gene. Looked up from germline, CDR1 is DFQATT and CDR2 is SNEGSKA (reference sequence). The CDR3 is 20 amino acids. The CDR3 region has the DNA TGCAGTGCTAGAGCCGGGACATCAGGCGGGGGGGTTTTGGTAACAGATACGCAGTATTTT. Translating it yields CSARAGTSGGGVLVTDTQYF.

This clonotype was seen a single time. V and J are TRBV28 and TRBJ1-5; D is possibly TRBD1 (5 bases). Trimming removed 1 base at V and 2 bases at J, with 15 bases between. CDR1 and CDR2 from the germline V gene are MDHEN and SYDVKM. The CDR3 runs to 17 residues. DNA of the CDR3: TGTGCCAGCAGTTTATTCGGGGGACGGTGGGGCAATCAGCCCCAGCATTTT. This encodes CASSLFGGRWGNQPQHF.

The chain couples TRBV11-3 to TRBJ2-1; 7 positions agree with TRBD2. Looked up from germline, CDR1 is SGHNT and CDR2 is YENEEA. This CDR3 has 15 residues. With 4 bases clipped from V and 10 bases from J, the junction kept 13 bases outside the gene matches. In DNA, the CDR3 is TGTGCCAGCAGCTCCAGTGCGGGCTCCGGGGGGGAGCAGTTCTTC. Amino acids: CASSSSAGSGGEQFF.

This clonotype was seen repeatedly, ten times or more. V is TRBV6-1 and J is TRBJ1-1; tentatively, D is TRBD1 (5 bases). There are 14 residues in the CDR3. Germline V gene sequence: CDR1 MNHNS, CDR2 SASEGT. The V and J ends lost 1 base and 5 bases respectively, with 11 bases between them. The CDR3 protein is CASSEGGVETEAFF. The CDR3 region has the DNA TGTGCCAGCAGTGAAGGAGGGGTTGAGACTGAAGCTTTCTTT.

This clonotype has only a few counts. The chain carries TRBV29-1 and TRBJ2-7, with D possibly TRBD1 on 5 matching bases. CDR3 length: 12 amino acids. Germline assignment: CDR1 SQVTM and CDR2 ANQGSEA. CDR3 in amino acids: CTMKGLFGEQYF. In DNA, the CDR3 is TGCACCATGAAGGGGCTGTTTGGTGAGCAGTACTTC.

The CDR3 reads CATSRDGTSGMEDEQFF. The CDR3, as DNA: TGTGCCACCAGCAGAGATGGAACGTCGGGGATGGAGGATGAGCAGTTCTTC. This chain connects TRBV15 to TRBJ2-1, with a tentative D call TRBD2 (5 bases). The germline CDR1 and CDR2 sequences are LNHNV and YYDKDF (reference sequence). The CDR3 spans 17 residues. With 0 bases removed from V and 8 bases from J, the gap between germline ends came to 20 bases.

This clonotype was found many times. The genes are TRBV6-6 and TRBJ2-5; 7 nucleotides align to TRBD2. The CDR3 length is 12 residues. V lost 7 bases, J lost 7 bases, and 6 bases stayed unmatched. The germline CDR1 and CDR2 sequences are MNHNY and SVGAGI (reference sequence). The chain's CDR3 is CASTPSGPTQYF. The CDR3 DNA is TGTGCCAGCACCCCTAGCGGACCGACCCAGTACTTC.

The chain combines TRBV25-1 with TRBJ2-2, with TRBD2 identical over 10 bases. Losses at the gene ends were 2 bases for V and 4 bases for J; bases not matched to a gene: 7. Germline-derived CDR1 and CDR2 are MGHDK and SYGVNS. CDR3 length: 17 residues. CDR3 sequence: CASSERAGGPGTGELFF. In DNA, the CDR3 is TGTGCCAGCAGTGAACGAGCGGGAGGGCCCGGCACCGGGGAGCTGTTTTTT.

The J gene is TRBJ2-7, the V gene TRBV11-2; D is unclear. V lost 8 bases, J lost 3 bases, and 14 bases lay in between. Germline V gene data show CDR1 as SGHAT and CDR2 as FQNNGV. The CDR3 has 13 residues. In DNA form, the CDR3 reads TGTGCCAGCGTTCGTGCAGACAACTACGAGCAGTACTTC. Amino acids: CASVRADNYEQYF.

The chain is built from TRBV3-1 and TRBJ2-3; the D call may be TRBD1 or TRBD2 (5 bases each). CDR1 LGHDT and CDR2 YNNKEL come from the germline V gene (reference sequence). The V gene lost 2 bases and the J gene lost 4 bases, with 19 bases spanning the gap. The CDR3 extends over 17 amino acids. The CDR3 DNA reads TGTGCCAGCAGCCAATTCCCTGGAGGCAGGGCGGCAGATACGCAGTATTTT. This gives the protein CASSQFPGGRAADTQYF.

V and J are TRBV27 and TRBJ2-7; D is unresolved. The CDR3 spans 15 residues. Germline assignment: CDR1 MNHEY and CDR2 SMNVEV (reference sequence). The V end lost 9 bases, the J end lost 3 bases, and 21 bases lay between the germline ends. The CDR3, as DNA: TGTGCCAGTCGTCCTGGAACAGCTGTCAACTACGAGCAGTACTTC. Its protein is CASRPGTAVNYEQYF.

This clonotype was observed a few times. J is TRBJ1-5 and V is TRBV6-2 or TRBV6-3; possibly TRBD1 for D (6 bases). The CDR3 has 17 residues. Looked up from germline, CDR1 is MNHEY and CDR2 is SVGEGT. V lost 0 bases, J lost 1 base, and 13 bases lay in between. This CDR3 is CASSYSAGGASNQPQHF. In DNA, the CDR3 is TGTGCCAGCAGTTACTCCGCCGGGGGGGCGAGCAATCAGCCCCAGCATTTT.

This chain links TRBV12-3 or TRBV12-4 with TRBJ1-5; D is uncertain. Trimming stripped 4 bases from V and 3 bases from J, with 7 bases between. This CDR3 has 13 amino acids. The CDR3 spells CASSYEPNQPQHF. CDR3 nucleotides: TGTGCCAGCAGTTACGAGCCCAATCAGCCCCAGCATTTT.

V gene TRBV6-2 or TRBV6-3 combines with J gene TRBJ2-5; D remains ambiguous. The V end was cut by 6 bases, the J end by 11 bases, with 19 bases between. This CDR3 is 13 amino acids long. Germline values: CDR1 MNHEY, CDR2 SVGEGT. CDR3 DNA sequence: TGTGCCAGCAGCCAACCCCCCTACAATGAGCAGTACTTC. Protein: CASSQPPYNEQYF.

This clonotype was found many times. The gene calls are TRBV7-9 and TRBJ2-5; D is perhaps TRBD1 or TRBD2 (5 bases each). Germline assignment: CDR1 SEHNR and CDR2 FQNEAQ (reference sequence). There are 13 residues in the CDR3. V gave up 2 bases and J gave up 11 bases, with 15 bases separating them. The CDR3 sequence: CASSLWGRDEQYF. The CDR3 bases are TGTGCCAGCAGCTTATGGGGCCGGGATGAGCAGTACTTC. Variable domain in full (rest from reference TRBV7-9 and TRBJ2-5): DTGVSQNPRHKITKRGQNVTFRCDPISEHNRLYWYRQTLGQGPEFLTYFQNEAQLEKSRLLSDRFSAERPKGSFSTLEIQRTEQGDSAMYLCASSLWGRDEQYFGPGTRLLVL.

This clonotype came up many times. The rearrangement uses TRBV6-2 or TRBV6-3 and TRBJ2-5, with TRBD2 matching 7 bases. Germline-derived CDR1 and CDR2 are MNHEY and SVGEGT. This CDR3 contains 15 residues. The V segment lost 2 bases and the J segment 2 bases; nucleotides outside the gene matches: 5. The CDR3 spells CASSYGLAVQETQYF. In DNA, the CDR3 is TGTGCCAGCAGTTACGGTCTAGCGGTTCAAGAGACCCAGTACTTC.

The V gene is TRBV14, the J gene TRBJ1-6; perhaps TRBD1 as D (6 bases). The germline V and J ends were trimmed by 0 bases and 9 bases, with 6 bases remaining between them. Germline CDR1 reads SGHDN; CDR2 reads FVKESK. The CDR3 runs to 13 residues. CDR3 DNA: TGTGCCAGCAGCCAAGAACAGGGTTCACCCCTCCACTTT. This sequence encodes CASSQEQGSPLHF.

This clonotype was seen ten or more times. The chain joins TRBV4-2 to TRBJ2-5; 9 positions agree with TRBD2. Losses at the gene ends were 1 base for V and 5 bases for J; bases not matched to a gene: 14. This CDR3 contains 18 residues. Germline-derived CDR1 and CDR2 are LGHNA and YNFKEQ. Here the CDR3 reads CASSQGVSGGTSIETQYF. CDR3 nucleotides: TGTGCCAGCAGCCAAGGAGTGAGCGGGGGGACGAGTATTGAGACCCAGTACTTC.

With respect to this clonotype: Mismatch with germline at one junction end may stem from a read error. This sequence joins TRBV7-9 and TRBJ2-1; 9 nucleotides line up with TRBD1. CDR3 size: 19 residues. Looked up from germline, CDR1 is SEHNR and CDR2 is FQNEAQ (reference sequence). The CDR3, as DNA: TGCGCCAGCAGCTTAAAGGAACCAGCACCGGGACAGGGATACAATGAGCAGTTCTTC. Residues: CASSLKEPAPGQGYNEQFF.

V gene TRBV29-1 combines with J gene TRBJ1-5; D might be TRBD1 (5 bases). The V end lost 6 bases, the J end lost 3 bases, and 12 bases lay between the germline ends. The CDR3 consists of 13 residues. Looked up from germline, CDR1 is SQVTM and CDR2 is ANQGSEA. CDR3 coding DNA: TGCAGCGTCCGTACAGGAACCAATCAGCCCCAGCATTTT. Amino acids: CSVRTGTNQPQHF.

Only one count was recorded for this clonotype. The rearrangement uses TRBV13 and TRBJ2-4; 8 bases map to TRBD2. The J call may be wrong; the DNA end is better matched by TRBJ2-7. The germline CDR1 and CDR2 sequences are PRHDT and FYEKMQ (reference sequence). CDR3 length: 13 residues. The CDR3 is CASSREGLYEQYF. As DNA, the CDR3 is TGTGCCAGCAGCCGGGAGGGGCTTTACGAGCAGTACTTC.

The chain has TRBV5-1 and TRBJ2-3; unclear D gene. Trimming stripped 0 bases from V and 2 bases from J, with 7 bases between. Germline values: CDR1 SGHRS, CDR2 YFSETQ. This CDR3 is 14 amino acids long. For the CDR3, the DNA is TGCGCCAGCAGCTTGGTACCGAACACAGATACGCAGTATTTT. Amino acids: CASSLVPNTDTQYF. Complete variable domain (other parts from reference TRBV5-1 and TRBJ2-3): KAGVTQTPRYLIKTRGQQVTLSCSPISGHRSVSWYQQTPGQGLQFLFEYFSETQRNKGNFPGRFSGRQFSNSRSEMNVSTLELGDSALYLCASSLVPNTDTQYFGPGTRLTVL.

This clonotype has ten or more counts. The chain combines TRBV20-1 with TRBJ1-6; TRBD1 aligns across 8 bases. J was trimmed by 2 bases and V by 6 bases; bases with no gene match: 9. This CDR3 spans 16 amino acids. Looked up from germline, CDR1 is DFQATT and CDR2 is SNEGSKA (reference sequence). Written as DNA, the CDR3 is TGCAGTGCCGGGACAGGATCTAACACCTATAATTCACCCCTCCACTTT. Its protein is CSAGTGSNTYNSPLHF.

This clonotype was seen a handful of times. J is TRBJ1-5 and V is TRBV4-1, with a tentative D call TRBD1 (5 bases). Germline V CDR1 and CDR2: MGHRA, YSYEKL. The CDR3 consists of 16 residues. V dropped 0 bases and J dropped 6 bases, with 15 bases sitting between them. The CDR3 spells CASSQDTGGLGQPQHF. The CDR3 DNA follows: TGCGCCAGCAGCCAAGATACAGGAGGGTTGGGTCAGCCCCAGCATTTT.